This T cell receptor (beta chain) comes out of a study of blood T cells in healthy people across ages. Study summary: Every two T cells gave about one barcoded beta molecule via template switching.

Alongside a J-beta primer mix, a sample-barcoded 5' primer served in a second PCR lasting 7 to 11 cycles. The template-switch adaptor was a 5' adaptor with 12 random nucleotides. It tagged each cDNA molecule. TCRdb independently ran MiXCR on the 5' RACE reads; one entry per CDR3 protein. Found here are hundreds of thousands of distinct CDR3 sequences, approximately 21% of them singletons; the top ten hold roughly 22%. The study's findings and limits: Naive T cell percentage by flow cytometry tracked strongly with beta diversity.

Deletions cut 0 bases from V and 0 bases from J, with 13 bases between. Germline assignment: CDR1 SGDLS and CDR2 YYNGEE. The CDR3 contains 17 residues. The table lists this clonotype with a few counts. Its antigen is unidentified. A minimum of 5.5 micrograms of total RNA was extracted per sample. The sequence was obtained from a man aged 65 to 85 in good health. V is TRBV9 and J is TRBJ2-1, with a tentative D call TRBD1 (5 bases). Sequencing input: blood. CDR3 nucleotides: TGTGCCAGCAGCGTAGTAGGGGCTGTCAGCTCCTACAATGAGCAGTTCTTC. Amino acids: CASSVVGAVSSYNEQFF.